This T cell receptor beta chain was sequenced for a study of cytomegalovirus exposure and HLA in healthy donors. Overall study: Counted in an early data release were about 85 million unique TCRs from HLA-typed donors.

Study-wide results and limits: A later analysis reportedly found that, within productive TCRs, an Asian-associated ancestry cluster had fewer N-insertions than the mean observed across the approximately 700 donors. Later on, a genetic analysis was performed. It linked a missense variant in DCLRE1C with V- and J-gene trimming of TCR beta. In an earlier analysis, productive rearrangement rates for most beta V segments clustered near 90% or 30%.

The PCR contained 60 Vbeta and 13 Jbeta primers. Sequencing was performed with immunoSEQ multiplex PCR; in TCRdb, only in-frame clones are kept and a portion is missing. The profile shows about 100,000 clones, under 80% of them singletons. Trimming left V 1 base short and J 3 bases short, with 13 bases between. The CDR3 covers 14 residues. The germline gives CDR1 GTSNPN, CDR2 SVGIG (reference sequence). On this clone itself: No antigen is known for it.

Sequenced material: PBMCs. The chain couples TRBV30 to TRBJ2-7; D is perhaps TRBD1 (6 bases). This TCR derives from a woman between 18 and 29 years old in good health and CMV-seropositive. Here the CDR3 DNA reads TGTGCCTGGAGTGACGGGACATCGGACTACGAGCAGTACTTC. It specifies CAWSDGTSDYEQYF.